The rows below give T cell receptor beta chains drawn from one sample of a study of blood T cell repertoires in COVID-19. The table came from immunoSEQ multiplex PCR; TCRdb's copy has only in-frame clones and leaves some out. In the table there are some 41,000 clones, roughly four fifths of which are singletons. The specimen was peripheral blood. The receptors derive from a man between 40 and 49 years old with active or convalescent COVID-19. Both conserved end residues are trimmed from each CDR3.

len,j_gene,v_gene,CDR3aa
12,TRBJ2-6,TRBV18,ASSLIAGANVLT
12,TRBJ1-2,TRBV15,ATSRAQDREGYT
14,TRBJ2-2,TRBV7-3,ASSSSQGADTGELF
11,TRBJ2-3,TRBV2,ASIADVADTQY
11,TRBJ1-2,TRBV29-1,SVLQDRVNGYT
9,TRBJ1-1,TRBV28,ASSRATEAF
14,TRBJ2-7,TRBV13,ASSPPAWGPTYEQY
11,TRBJ2-5,TRBV30,AWSRGIKETQY
10,TRBJ1-2,TRBV6-5,ASRGLSYGYT
10,TRBJ1-1,TRBV29-1,SVETGTLEAF
12,TRBJ1-5,TRBV5-1,ASSLDGPYQPQH
9,TRBJ1-6,TRBV20-1,SIKQGPALH
10,TRBJ1-3,TRBV11-2,ASSLGSGSIY
14,TRBJ1-5,TRBV7-9,ASSTQEQGANQPQH
13,TRBJ2-1,TRBV28,ASSFRDTIYNEQF
15,TRBJ1-4,TRBV21-1,ASREPVATRCIEKLF
12,TRBJ2-1,TRBV11-2,ASSSGAGWNEQF
14,TRBJ2-7,TRBV2,ASSASNEGALTSRY
16,TRBJ1-4,TRBV27,ASRKGQGKGAANEKLF
12,TRBJ1-6,TRBV9,ASSPRDINSPLH
12,TRBJ2-2,TRBV2,ASNGRGLNGELF
16,TRBJ2-1,TRBV30,AWEIAGLAGANYNEQF